The clone carrying this TCR beta chain was observed at least ten times. The sample comes from a study of T cells in Graves' hyperthyroidism and ophthalmopathy. Patients aged 18 to 65 with hyperthyroidism were newly diagnosed, with duration under 2 months. Diagnosis relied on clinical symptoms, serum thyroxine and TRAb, thyroid ultrasound and orbital computed tomography. This CDR3 region has 16 residues. J lost 4 bases, V lost 4 bases, and 9 bases had no gene match. CDR1 is LGHDT, CDR2 YNNKEL, per germline (reference sequence). RNA transcripts were the template for amplifying TCR beta CDR3 regions. With the HTBI primer set, the TCR CDR3 went through a first round of RT-PCR. TCRdb called the multiplex PCR reads again in MiXCR, with one record for every CDR3 protein. The sample lists about 400,000 distinct CDR3 sequences, about 15% occurring once.

Sequencing was carried out using blood. This chain joins TRBV3-1 and TRBJ2-3, with 9 nucleotides matching TRBD1. The clonotype originates from a woman between 25 and 40 years old with Graves' hyperthyroidism. The CDR3 spells CASSRPGQGKSDTQYF. Here the CDR3 DNA reads TGTGCCAGCAGCCGACCGGGACAGGGTAAATCAGATACGCAGTATTTT.